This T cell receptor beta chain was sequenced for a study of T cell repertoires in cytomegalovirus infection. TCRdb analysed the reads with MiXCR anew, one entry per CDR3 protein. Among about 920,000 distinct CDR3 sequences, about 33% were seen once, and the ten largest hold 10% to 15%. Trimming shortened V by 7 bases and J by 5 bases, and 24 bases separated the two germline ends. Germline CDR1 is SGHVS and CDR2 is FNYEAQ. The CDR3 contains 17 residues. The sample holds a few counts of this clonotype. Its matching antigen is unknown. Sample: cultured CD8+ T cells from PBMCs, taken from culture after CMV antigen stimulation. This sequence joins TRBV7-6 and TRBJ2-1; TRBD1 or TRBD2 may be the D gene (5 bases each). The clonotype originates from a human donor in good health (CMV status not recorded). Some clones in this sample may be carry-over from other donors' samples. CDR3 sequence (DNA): TGTGCCAGCACCGTAATAGCCCCGGGACGACAGAACAATGAGCAGTTCTTC. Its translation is CASTVIAPGRQNNEQFF.